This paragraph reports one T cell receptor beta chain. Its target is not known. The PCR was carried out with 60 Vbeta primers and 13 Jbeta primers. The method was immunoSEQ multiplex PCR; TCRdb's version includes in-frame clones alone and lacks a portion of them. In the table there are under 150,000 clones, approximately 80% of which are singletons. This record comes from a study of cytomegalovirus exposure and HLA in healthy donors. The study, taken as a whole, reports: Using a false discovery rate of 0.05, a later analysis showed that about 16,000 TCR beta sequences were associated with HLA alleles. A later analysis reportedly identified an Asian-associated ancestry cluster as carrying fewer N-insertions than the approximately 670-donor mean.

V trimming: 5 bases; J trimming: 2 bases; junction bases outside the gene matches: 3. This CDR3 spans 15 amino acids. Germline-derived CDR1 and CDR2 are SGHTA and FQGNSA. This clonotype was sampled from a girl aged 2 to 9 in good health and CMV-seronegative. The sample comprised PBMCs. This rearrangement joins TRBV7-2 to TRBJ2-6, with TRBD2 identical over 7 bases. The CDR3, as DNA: TGTGCCAGCAGCCTCGCGGGGGCTGGGGCCAACGTCCTGACTTTC. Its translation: CASSLAGAGANVLTF.